These T cell receptor beta chains were read from a single sample in a study of T cell repertoires in cytomegalovirus infection. No antigen has been assigned to these receptors. TCRdb reprocessed the reads with MiXCR, giving one entry per CDR3 protein. The sample yields fewer than 900,000 distinct CDR3 sequences, 25% to 30% seen once. Sequencing was performed on cultured CD8+ T cells from PBMCs, taken from culture after CMV antigen stimulation. All receptors derive from a human donor in good health (CMV status not recorded). Some clones in this sample may be carry-over from other donors' samples. CDR3s include the opening cysteine and the closing phenylalanine or tryptophan. Fields, in order: V gene, CDR3 length, J gene, D gene, clone size, CDR3 DNA, CDR3 protein. The D gene is left open where the match is weak. Where a row states a size, it is once, few, many or the class of an expanded clone; other rows omit it.

>TRBV12-5|17|TRBJ1-3|-|once
TGTGCTAGTGGTTTGTTAGGGGACATCGTTTCTGGAAACACCATATATTTT
CASGLLGDIVSGNTIYF
>TRBV20-1|14|TRBJ2-1|TRBD1|-
TGCAGTGCTGGCTGGGACAGCCCGGACAATGAGCAGTTCTTC
CSAGWDSPDNEQFF
>TRBV12-5|16|TRBJ2-5|-|-
TGTGCTAGTGGTTTGCCCCAAGGCGAGAATCCGGAGACCCAGTACTTC
CASGLPQGENPETQYF
>TRBV7-9|13|TRBJ2-3|-|-
TGTGCCGGGGTGGGAGGAAACACAGATACGCAGTATTTT
CAGVGGNTDTQYF
>TRBV12-3/TRBV12-4|14|TRBJ2-2|TRBD1|-
TGTGCCAGCACAGGGGGCTCGAACACCGGGGAGCTGTTTTTT
CASTGGSNTGELFF
>TRBV12-3/TRBV12-4|12|TRBJ2-3|-|-
TGTGCCAGCAGTGCTAGGACCTATACGCAGTATTTT
CASSARTYTQYF
>TRBV25-1|10|TRBJ2-6|-|once
TGTGCCAGCTGGGCCGGCGTCCTGACTTTC
CASWAGVLTF
>TRBV27|17|TRBJ1-2|-|many
TGTGCCAGCAGGGATGGGGTAGGGGACGGGGGACCCTATGGCTACACCTTC
CASRDGVGDGGPYGYTF
>TRBV12-3/TRBV12-4|15|TRBJ2-3|TRBD1|few
TGTGCCAGCAGTTCGACAGGGCTCCCGGCAGATACGCAGTATTTT
CASSSTGLPADTQYF
>TRBV6-2/TRBV6-3|14|TRBJ1-1|-|-
TGTGCCAGCAGTTGGTCAGCCAGGAACACTGAAGCTTTCTTT
CASSWSARNTEAFF
>TRBV28|17|TRBJ2-3|-|few
TGTGCCAGCAGTCACTCAGGGAAGGAAAGTGTCACAGATACGCAGTATTTT
CASSHSGKESVTDTQYF
>TRBV6-5|14|TRBJ2-5|-|few
TGTGCCAGCAGTTACCTACAGGGCCCTGAGACCCAGTACTTC
CASSYLQGPETQYF
>TRBV6-5|17|TRBJ2-5|TRBD2|-
TGTGCCAGCAGTTACTCCGGACTAGCGGGGGGGCATGAGACCCAGTACTTC
CASSYSGLAGGHETQYF
>TRBV6-2/TRBV6-3|15|TRBJ1-5|TRBD1|-
TGTGCCAGCAGTTACGGTGGGACAGAGACACAGCCCCAGCATTTT
CASSYGGTETQPQHF
>TRBV28|15|TRBJ2-2|-|-
TGTGCCAGCAGTTTTCAGGCGGGGGCGGTCGGGGAGCTGTTTTTT
CASSFQAGAVGELFF
>TRBV9|15|TRBJ1-1|-|-
TGTGCCAGCAGCGTAGGAGACAGTCTCCAAACTGAAGCTTTCTTT
CASSVGDSLQTEAFF
>TRBV7-2|16|TRBJ1-1|-|many
TGTGCCAGCAGCTTAACTTGGGACGTCGACCCCACTGAAGCTTTCTTT
CASSLTWDVDPTEAFF
>TRBV29-1|12|TRBJ1-2|-|few
TGCAGCGGGGCGGACAGATTCTATGGCTACACCTTC
CSGADRFYGYTF
>TRBV4-1|15|TRBJ2-2|-|few
TGCGCCAGCAGCCATCAGGGGTCTAACACCGGGGAGCTGTTTTTT
CASSHQGSNTGELFF
>TRBV7-9|14|TRBJ1-2|-|once
TGTGCCAGCAGAACCGGGACTAGGGACTATGGCTACACCTTC
CASRTGTRDYGYTF
>TRBV7-9|17|TRBJ2-3|TRBD1|-
TGTGCCAGCAGCACGAACAGGGGACGGATGAGCGCAGATACGCAGTATTTT
CASSTNRGRMSADTQYF
>TRBV5-1|15|TRBJ2-2|-|few
TGCGCCAGCAGCTTGGCCGCGCCCAACACCGGGGAGCTGTTTTTT
CASSLAAPNTGELFF
>TRBV2|13|TRBJ2-1|-|few
TGTGCCAGCCCCCGCGGGGTTATGGCTGAGCAGTTCTTC
CASPRGVMAEQFF
>TRBV20-1|15|TRBJ1-1|-|-
TGCAGTGCCCTATGGGGACGGGGGCGGAACACTGAAGCTTTCTTT
CSALWGRGRNTEAFF
>TRBV10-3|13|TRBJ1-1|-|few
TGTGCCGCCGGGCCCGGGCCTTCAGGGAAGGCTTTCTTT
CAAGPGPSGKAFF
>TRBV4-1|16|TRBJ2-3|TRBD2|few
TGCGCCAGCAGCCAAGAGCTCCTAGCGGGCACAGATACGCAGTATTTT
CASSQELLAGTDTQYF
>TRBV6-6|21|TRBJ2-2|TRBD2|-
TGTGCCAGCATCACCCCTGTAGGGAGACTAGCGGGGGTTAGGGACACCGGGGAGCTGTTTTTT
CASITPVGRLAGVRDTGELFF
>TRBV12-3/TRBV12-4|17|TRBJ2-3|-|-
TGTGCCAGCAGTTTTGAAGTCAGGGTCTTAAGCACAGATACGCAGTATTTT
CASSFEVRVLSTDTQYF
>TRBV4-1|15|TRBJ1-1|TRBD1|-
TGCGCCAGCAGCCATCTTCGTACAGGGGTCACTGAAGCTTTCTTT
CASSHLRTGVTEAFF
>TRBV7-6|16|TRBJ2-3|-|many
TGTGCCAGCAGCTTACCGCCGACAGGGAGGACAGATACGCAGTATTTT
CASSLPPTGRTDTQYF
>TRBV10-3|16|TRBJ2-2|TRBD2|-
TGTGCCATCAGTGACCTAGCGGGGGACAACACCGGGGAGCTGTTTTTT
CAISDLAGDNTGELFF
>TRBV10-2|13|TRBJ2-3|-|few
TGCGCCAGCAGTACGGCTCGGGCAGATACGCAGTATTTT
CASSTARADTQYF
>TRBV27|17|TRBJ2-3|TRBD1|-
TGTGCCAGCAGTTTATCATACAGGGGGCTTCGCACAGATACGCAGTATTTT
CASSLSYRGLRTDTQYF
>TRBV7-3|15|TRBJ2-1|TRBD1|many
TGTGCCAGCAGCTCGACAGGGAGCTCCTACAATGAGCAGTTCTTC
CASSSTGSSYNEQFF
>TRBV7-3|15|TRBJ2-5|-|few
TGTGCCAGCAGCTTAACGGGGGCTAGCGGCGAGACCCAGTACTTC
CASSLTGASGETQYF
>TRBV27|13|TRBJ2-3|TRBD2|-
TGTGCCAGCAGTTGGACTAGCTCAGATACGCAGTATTTT
CASSWTSSDTQYF